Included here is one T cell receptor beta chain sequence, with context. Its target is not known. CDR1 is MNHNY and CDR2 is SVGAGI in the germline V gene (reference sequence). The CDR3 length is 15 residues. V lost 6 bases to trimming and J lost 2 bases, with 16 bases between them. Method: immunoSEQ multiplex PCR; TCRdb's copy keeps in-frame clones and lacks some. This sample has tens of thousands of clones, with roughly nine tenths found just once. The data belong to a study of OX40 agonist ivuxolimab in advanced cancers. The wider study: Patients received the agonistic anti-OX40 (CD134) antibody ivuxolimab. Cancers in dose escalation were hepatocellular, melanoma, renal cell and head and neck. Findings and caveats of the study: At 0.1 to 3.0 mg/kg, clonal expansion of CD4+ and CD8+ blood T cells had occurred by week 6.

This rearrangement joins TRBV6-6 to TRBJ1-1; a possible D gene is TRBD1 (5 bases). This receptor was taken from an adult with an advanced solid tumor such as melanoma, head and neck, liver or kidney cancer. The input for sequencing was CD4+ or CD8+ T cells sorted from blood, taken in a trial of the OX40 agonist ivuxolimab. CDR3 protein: CASSLYLDTNTEAFF. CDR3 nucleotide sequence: TGTGCCAGCAGCCTGTATTTGGACACCAACACTGAAGCTTTCTTT.